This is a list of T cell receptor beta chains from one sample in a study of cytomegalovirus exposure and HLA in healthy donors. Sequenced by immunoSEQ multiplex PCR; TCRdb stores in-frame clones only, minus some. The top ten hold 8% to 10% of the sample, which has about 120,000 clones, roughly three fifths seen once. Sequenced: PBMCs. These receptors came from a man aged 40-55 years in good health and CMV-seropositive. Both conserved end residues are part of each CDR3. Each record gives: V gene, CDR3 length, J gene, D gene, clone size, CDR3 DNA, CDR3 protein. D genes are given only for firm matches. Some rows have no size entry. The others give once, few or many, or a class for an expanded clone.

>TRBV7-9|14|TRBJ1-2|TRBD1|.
TGTGCCAGCAGCACCGGACAGGGCCTCTGGGGCTACACCTTC
CASSTGQGLWGYTF
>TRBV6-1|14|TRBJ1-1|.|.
TGTGCCAGCAAAGAGAGTCTGATGAACACTGAAGCTTTCTTT
CASKESLMNTEAFF
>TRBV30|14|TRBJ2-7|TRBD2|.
TGTGCCTGGAGGGCCTTAGCGGGATCCTACGAGCAGTACTTC
CAWRALAGSYEQYF
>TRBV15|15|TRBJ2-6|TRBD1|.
TGTGCCACAACTACAGGGGGCCCTGGGGCCAACGTCCTGACTTTC
CATTTGGPGANVLTF
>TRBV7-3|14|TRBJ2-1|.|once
TGTGCCAGCAGCTTAGGCAGGGAGGAGGGTGAGCAGTTCTTC
CASSLGREEGEQFF
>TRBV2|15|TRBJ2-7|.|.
TGTGCCAGCAGTGAACGGGTTGACCGAACCTACGAGCAGTACTTC
CASSERVDRTYEQYF
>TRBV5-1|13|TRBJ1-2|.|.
TGCGCCAGCAGCTTCAGTGGAGACTATGGCTACACCTTC
CASSFSGDYGYTF
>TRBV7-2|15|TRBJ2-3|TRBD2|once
TGTGCCAGCAGCAAGGGACTAGCGGGGGGGGATACGCAGTATTTT
CASSKGLAGGDTQYF
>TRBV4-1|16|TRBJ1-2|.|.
TGCGCCAGCAGCCGCGTACCGGGAGCCCTAGGTGGTGGCTACACCTTC
CASSRVPGALGGGYTF
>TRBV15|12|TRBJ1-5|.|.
TGTGCCACCAGCAGACCCGAGTGGCCCCAGCATTTT
CATSRPEWPQHF
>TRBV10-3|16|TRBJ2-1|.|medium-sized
TGTGCCATCAGTGGCCCCACGGGGGGCGCGGACAATGAGCAGTTCTTC
CAISGPTGGADNEQFF
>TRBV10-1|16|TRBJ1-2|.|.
TGCGCCAGCAAACCCCGGGACCGGGAGTTTTCCGATGGCTACACCTTC
CASKPRDREFSDGYTF
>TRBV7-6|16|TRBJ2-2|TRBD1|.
TGTGCCAGCAGCTTACTGGGACAGGCGAACACCGGGGAGCTGTTTTTT
CASSLLGQANTGELFF
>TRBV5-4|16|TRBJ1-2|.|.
TGTGCCAGCAGCCCCGGGGGGGGAAGGAGGAGCTATGGCTACACCTTC
CASSPGGGRRSYGYTF
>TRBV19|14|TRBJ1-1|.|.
TGTGCCAGTAGTACACTGGACAGCAAGCCTGAAGCTTTCTTT
CASSTLDSKPEAFF
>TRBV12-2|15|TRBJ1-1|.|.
TGTGCAAGTCGCTTAGCTGAAGGGGGGAACACTGAAGCTTTCTTT
CASRLAEGGNTEAFF
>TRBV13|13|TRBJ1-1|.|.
TGTGCCAGCACCACCCCGGGGGGACCTGAAGCTTTCTTT
CASTTPGGPEAFF
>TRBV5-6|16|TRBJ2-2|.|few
TGTGCCAGCAGCTGGTACGGCAGGGGGAACACCGGGGAGCTGTTTTTT
CASSWYGRGNTGELFF
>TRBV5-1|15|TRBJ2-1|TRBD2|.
TGCGCCAGCAGCATCCGACTAGCGGAGTACAATGAGCAGTTCTTC
CASSIRLAEYNEQFF
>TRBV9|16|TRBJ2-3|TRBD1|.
TGTGCCAGCAGCGTAGTAGGACAGGGGGCATCAGATACGCAGTATTTT
CASSVVGQGASDTQYF
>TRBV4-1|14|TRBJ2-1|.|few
TGCGCCAGCAGCCAAGAGCTCGGTCGGGATGAGCAGTTCTTC
CASSQELGRDEQFF
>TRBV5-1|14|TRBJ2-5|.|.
TGCGCCAGCAGCTTTTTACAGATCGGAGAGACCCAGTACTTC
CASSFLQIGETQYF
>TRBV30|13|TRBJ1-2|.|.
TGTGCCTGGAGACGCTCGCCCGGGGATGGCTACACCTTC
CAWRRSPGDGYTF